The clone carrying this TCR beta chain came up a few times. Its target is unknown. PCR was performed using 60 Vbeta and 13 Jbeta primers. TCRdb's table, derived via immunoSEQ multiplex PCR, lists solely in-frame clones and lacks some. Found here are about 120,000 clones, around 80% of them singletons; the top ten hold 3.5% to 4.5%. The sample comes from a study of cytomegalovirus exposure and HLA in healthy donors. Study observations and caveats: Sequences of the TCR beta chain were said to predict the HLA-A and HLA-B alleles of most subjects accurately. A few V segments could not be told apart, such as TRBV6-2 and TRBV6-3, and were left out. Sequencing probably produced one cluster of sequence variants that were highly shared. Later on, a genetic analysis was performed. It linked a missense variant in DCLRE1C with V- and J-gene trimming of TCR beta.

Germline CDR1 and CDR2: KGHSH and LQKENI. The ends lost 8 bases at V and 0 bases at J; junction bases unmatched: 4. The CDR3 runs 17 residues. Sequenced input: PBMCs. This TCR came from a man younger than 40 in good health and CMV-seropositive. The chain is built from TRBV18 and TRBJ2-2; 15 bases fit TRBD2. CDR3 loop: CASGGTSGGTNTGELFF. The CDR3 nucleotides are TGTGCCAGCGGAGGGACTAGCGGGGGGACGAACACCGGGGAGCTGTTTTTT. The full variable domain, with the rest looked up from reference TRBV18 and TRBJ2-2, is NAGVMQNPRHLVRRRGQEARLRCSPMKGHSHVYWYRQLPEEGLKFMVYLQKENIIDESGMPKERFSAEFPKEGPSILRIQQVVRGDSAAYFCASGGTSGGTNTGELFFGEGSRLTVL.